A selection of T cell receptor beta chains follows, all from one sample in a study of control samples from healthy donors and cancer patients. The protocol was immunoSEQ multiplex PCR, while the TCRdb copy is restricted to in-frame clones and leaves out a portion. Among over 75,000 clones listed, around four fifths were seen once. The source material was blood. The receptors were gathered from a man aged 30-40 years in good health. Both conserved end residues are part of each CDR3. A D gene is named only where the DNA matches it firmly.

CDR3aa,d_gene,j_gene,v_gene
CASSERNSGGTANTGELFF,TRBD2,TRBJ2-2,TRBV2
CASSISSEGFRETQYF,-,TRBJ2-5,TRBV19
CAIRNSGFQPQHF,-,TRBJ1-5,TRBV10-3
CATSREEGYSSYNEQFF,-,TRBJ2-1,TRBV15
CASSPTGWGNTIYF,-,TRBJ1-3,TRBV2
CASSSLVGELFF,-,TRBJ2-2,TRBV27
CASSPYLDRTGLNTEAFF,-,TRBJ1-1,TRBV18
CASSRDREVNEQFF,TRBD1,TRBJ2-1,TRBV18
CSAGSTDTQYF,-,TRBJ2-3,TRBV20-1
CASSSGTLVGRDGELFF,-,TRBJ2-2,TRBV9
CASSQEPGGSYEQYF,-,TRBJ2-7,TRBV3-1/TRBV3-2
CASSLLSGDGYGYTF,-,TRBJ1-2,TRBV7-9
CASTQQMNTEAFF,-,TRBJ1-1,TRBV2
CASSYSRHADTQYF,-,TRBJ2-3,TRBV6-5
CASTRGGNKNIQYF,TRBD2,TRBJ2-4,TRBV28
CASSFGGHEQYF,-,TRBJ2-7,TRBV5-5
CASSYGYRDAEAFF,-,TRBJ1-1,TRBV6-5
CASRPVGPNSPLHF,-,TRBJ1-6,TRBV28
CASKDRAPFNEKLFF,TRBD1,TRBJ1-4,TRBV2
CASSLEGQGLSPLHF,-,TRBJ1-6,TRBV5-1
CASSLGRRSYNSPLHF,-,TRBJ1-6,TRBV5-6
CASRELTESYEQYF,-,TRBJ2-7,TRBV10-2
CASSEGQSSNQPQHF,-,TRBJ1-5,TRBV2
CASTEIGGSSYEQYF,TRBD2,TRBJ2-7,TRBV6-5
CASSRTGSLYGYTF,TRBD1,TRBJ1-2,TRBV27
CASSLGSTGGYTF,-,TRBJ1-2,TRBV7-9
CSVEDPDRAQETQYF,TRBD1,TRBJ2-5,TRBV29-1
CSVVGSWAAREAHNEQFF,-,TRBJ2-1,TRBV29-1
CASSGQTSNQPQHF,-,TRBJ1-5,TRBV2
CASSEGYNEQFF,-,TRBJ2-1,TRBV6-1
CASSYGTGDYEQYF,TRBD1,TRBJ2-7,TRBV6-6
CASRFGGSSQETQYF,TRBD2,TRBJ2-5,TRBV6-5
CACDRENTEAFF,TRBD1,TRBJ1-1,TRBV30
CASSGDDYEQYF,-,TRBJ2-7,TRBV2
CASSKDLYGYTF,-,TRBJ1-2,TRBV14
CASSLEVQSSTEAFF,-,TRBJ1-1,TRBV5-1
CASSLPPNTEAFF,-,TRBJ1-1,TRBV2
CASSLDVNQPQHF,-,TRBJ1-5,TRBV5-1
CASSLPGEGGYTF,-,TRBJ1-2,TRBV12-3/TRBV12-4